This TCR beta chain was retrieved from a study of shared clonotypes between healthy human individuals. The study's findings and limits: Generation probabilities were higher for clonotypes shared across all four sorted-subset donors than for unshared ones.

Worth noting for this clone: The antigen is not known.

Assay used: immunoSEQ multiplex PCR; TCRdb lists only in-frame clones, some missing. The table records more than 500,000 clones, about 96% of them present only once. The sample taken for sequencing was naive CD4+ T cells sorted from blood. Stated subset: CD45RA+ positively selected. This TCR was sampled from a woman aged 25 to 39 in good health.

The CDR3 nucleotides read TGTGCCAGCAGCTTATTGGCTAGCGGGCTAACCTACAATGAGCAGTTCTTC. Its protein product is CASSLLASGLTYNEQFF. V and J are TRBV11-2 and TRBJ2-1, with 8 bases that match TRBD2. Trimming at V came to 2 bases and at J to 2 bases, leaving 8 bases not matched to a gene. This CDR3 has 17 amino acids. Germline V gene lookup returns CDR1 SGHAT and CDR2 FQNNGV.